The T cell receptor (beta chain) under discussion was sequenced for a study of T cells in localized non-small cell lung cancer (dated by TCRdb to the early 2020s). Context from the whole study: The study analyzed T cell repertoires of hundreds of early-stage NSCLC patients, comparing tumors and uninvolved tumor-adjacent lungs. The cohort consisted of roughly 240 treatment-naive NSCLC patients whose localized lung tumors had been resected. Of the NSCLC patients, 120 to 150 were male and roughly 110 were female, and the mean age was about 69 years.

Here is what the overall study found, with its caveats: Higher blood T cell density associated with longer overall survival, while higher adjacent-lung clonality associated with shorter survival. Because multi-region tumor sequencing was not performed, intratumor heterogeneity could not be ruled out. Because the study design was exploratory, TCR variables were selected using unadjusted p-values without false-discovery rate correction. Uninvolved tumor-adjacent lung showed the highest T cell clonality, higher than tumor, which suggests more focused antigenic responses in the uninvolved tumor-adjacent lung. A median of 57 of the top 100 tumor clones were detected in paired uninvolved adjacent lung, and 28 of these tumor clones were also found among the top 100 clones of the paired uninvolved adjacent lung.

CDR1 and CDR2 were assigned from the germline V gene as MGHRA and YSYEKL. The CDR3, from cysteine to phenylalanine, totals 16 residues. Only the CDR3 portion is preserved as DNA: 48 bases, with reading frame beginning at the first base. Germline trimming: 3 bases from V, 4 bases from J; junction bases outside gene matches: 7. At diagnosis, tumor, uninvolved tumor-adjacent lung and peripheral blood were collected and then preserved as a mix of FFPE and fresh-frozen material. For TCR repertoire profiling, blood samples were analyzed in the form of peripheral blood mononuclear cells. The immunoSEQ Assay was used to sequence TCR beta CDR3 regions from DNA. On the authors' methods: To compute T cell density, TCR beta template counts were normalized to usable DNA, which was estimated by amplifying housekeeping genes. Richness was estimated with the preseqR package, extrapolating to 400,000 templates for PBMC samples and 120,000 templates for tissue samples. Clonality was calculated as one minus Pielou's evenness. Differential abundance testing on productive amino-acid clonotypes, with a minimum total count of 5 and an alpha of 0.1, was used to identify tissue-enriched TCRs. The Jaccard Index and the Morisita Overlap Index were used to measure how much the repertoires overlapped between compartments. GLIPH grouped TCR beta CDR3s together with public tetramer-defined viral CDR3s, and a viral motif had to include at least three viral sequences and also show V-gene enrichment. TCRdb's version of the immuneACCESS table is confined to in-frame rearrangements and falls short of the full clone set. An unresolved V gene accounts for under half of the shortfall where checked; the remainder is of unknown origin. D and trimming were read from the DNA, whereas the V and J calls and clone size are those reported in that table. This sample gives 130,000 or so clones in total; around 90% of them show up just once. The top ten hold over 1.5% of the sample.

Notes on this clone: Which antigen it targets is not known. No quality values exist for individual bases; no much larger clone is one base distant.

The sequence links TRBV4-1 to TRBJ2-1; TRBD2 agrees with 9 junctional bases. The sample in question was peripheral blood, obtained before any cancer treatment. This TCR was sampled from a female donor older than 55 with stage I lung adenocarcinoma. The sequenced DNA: TGCGCCAGCAGCCAGGCCCTAGCGGGACCTTACAATGAGCAGTTCTTC. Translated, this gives CASSQALAGPYNEQFF.